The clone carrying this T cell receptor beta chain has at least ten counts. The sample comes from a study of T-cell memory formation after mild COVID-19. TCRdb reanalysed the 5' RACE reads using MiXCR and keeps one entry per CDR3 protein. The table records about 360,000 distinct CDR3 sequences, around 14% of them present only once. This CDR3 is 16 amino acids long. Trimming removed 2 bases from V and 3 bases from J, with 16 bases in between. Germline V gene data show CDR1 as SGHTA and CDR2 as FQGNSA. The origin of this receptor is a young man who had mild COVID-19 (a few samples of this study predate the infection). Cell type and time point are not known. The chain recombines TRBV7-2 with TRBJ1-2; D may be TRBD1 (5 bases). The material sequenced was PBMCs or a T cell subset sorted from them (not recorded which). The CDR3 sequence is CASSLSMGTLHYGYTF. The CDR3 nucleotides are TGTGCCAGCAGCTTAAGCATGGGGACTCTTCACTATGGCTACACCTTC. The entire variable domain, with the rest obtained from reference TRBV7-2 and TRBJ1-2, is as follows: GAGVSQSPSNKVTEKGKDVELRCDPISGHTALYWYRQSLGQGLEFLIYFQGNSAPDKSGLPSDRFSAERTGGSVSTLTIQRTQQEDSAVYLCASSLSMGTLHYGYTFGSGTRLTVV.